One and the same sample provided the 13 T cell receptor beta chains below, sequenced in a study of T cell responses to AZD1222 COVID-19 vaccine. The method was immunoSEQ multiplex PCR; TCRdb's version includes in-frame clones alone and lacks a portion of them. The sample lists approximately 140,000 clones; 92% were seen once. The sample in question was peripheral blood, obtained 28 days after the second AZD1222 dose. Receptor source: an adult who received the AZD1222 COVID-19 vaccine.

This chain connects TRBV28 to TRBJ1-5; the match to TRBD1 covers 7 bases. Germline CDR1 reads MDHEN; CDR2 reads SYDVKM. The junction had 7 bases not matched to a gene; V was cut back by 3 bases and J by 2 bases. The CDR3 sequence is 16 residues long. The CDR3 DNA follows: TGTGCCAGCAGTTTGGGTGACAGGGTCGGCAATCAGCCCCAGCATTTT. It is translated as CASSLGDRVGNQPQHF.

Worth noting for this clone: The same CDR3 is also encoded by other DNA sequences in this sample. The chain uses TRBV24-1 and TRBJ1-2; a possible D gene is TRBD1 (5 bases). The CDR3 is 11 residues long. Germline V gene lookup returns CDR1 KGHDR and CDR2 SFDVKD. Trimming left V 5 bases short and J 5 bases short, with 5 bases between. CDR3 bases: TGTGCCACCAGTGGGGGGTATGGCTACACCTTC. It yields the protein CATSGGYGYTF.

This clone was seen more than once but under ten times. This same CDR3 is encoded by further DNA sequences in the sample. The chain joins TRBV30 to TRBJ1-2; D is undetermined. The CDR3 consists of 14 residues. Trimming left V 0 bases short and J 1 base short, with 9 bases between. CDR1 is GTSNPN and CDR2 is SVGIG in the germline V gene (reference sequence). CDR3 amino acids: CAWSVYPGNYGYTF. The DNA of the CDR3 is TGTGCCTGGAGTGTATATCCGGGTAACTATGGCTACACCTTC.

CDR3 region: CASSFSDRLEAFF. CDR3 DNA sequence: TGTGCCAGCAGTTTCTCCGACAGGCTTGAAGCTTTCTTT. The rearrangement joins TRBV6-5 to TRBJ1-1, with a weak D call TRBD1 (6 bases). Trimming stripped 4 bases from V and 7 bases from J, with 13 bases between. This CDR3 is built from 13 residues. The germline CDR1 and CDR2 sequences are MNHEY and SVGAGI.

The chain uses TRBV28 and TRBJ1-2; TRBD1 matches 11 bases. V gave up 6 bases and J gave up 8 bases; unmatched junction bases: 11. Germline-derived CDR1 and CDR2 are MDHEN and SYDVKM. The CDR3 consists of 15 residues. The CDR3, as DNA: TGTGCCAGCAGCCCTACGGGACAGGGGGAGGTAGGCTACACCTTC. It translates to CASSPTGQGEVGYTF.

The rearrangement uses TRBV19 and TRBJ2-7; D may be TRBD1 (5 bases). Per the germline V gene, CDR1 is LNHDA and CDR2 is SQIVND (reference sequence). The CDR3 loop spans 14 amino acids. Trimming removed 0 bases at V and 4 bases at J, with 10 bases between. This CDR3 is CASSIDPRTYEQYF. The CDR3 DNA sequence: TGTGCCAGTAGTATAGATCCAAGGACATACGAGCAGTACTTC.

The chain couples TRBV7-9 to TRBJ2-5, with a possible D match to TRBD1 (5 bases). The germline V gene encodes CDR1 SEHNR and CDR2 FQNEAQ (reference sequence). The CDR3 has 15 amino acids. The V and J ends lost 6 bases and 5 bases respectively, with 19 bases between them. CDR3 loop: CASSSSQGLLETQYF. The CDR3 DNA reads TGTGCCAGCAGTTCTAGTCAGGGTCTGCTGGAGACCCAGTACTTC.

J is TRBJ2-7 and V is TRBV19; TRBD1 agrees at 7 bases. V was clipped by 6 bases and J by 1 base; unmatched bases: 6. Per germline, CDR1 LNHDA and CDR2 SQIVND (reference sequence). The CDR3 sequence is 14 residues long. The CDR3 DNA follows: TGTGCCAGTAGCCTAGGGGGCACGTCCTACGAGCAGTACTTC. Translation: CASSLGGTSYEQYF.

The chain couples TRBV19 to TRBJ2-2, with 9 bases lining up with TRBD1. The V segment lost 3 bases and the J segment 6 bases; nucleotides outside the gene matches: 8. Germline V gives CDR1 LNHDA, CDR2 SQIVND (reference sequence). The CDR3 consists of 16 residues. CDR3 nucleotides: TGTGCCAGTAGTATCGAGGGACAGGGAAGGGCCGGGGAGCTGTTTTTT. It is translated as CASSIEGQGRAGELFF.

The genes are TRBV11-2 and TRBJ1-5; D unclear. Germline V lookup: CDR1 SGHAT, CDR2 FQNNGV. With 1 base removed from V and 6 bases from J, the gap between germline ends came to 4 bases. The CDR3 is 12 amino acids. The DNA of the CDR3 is TGTGCCAGCAGCTTAGTAGGTCAGCCCCAGCATTTT. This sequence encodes CASSLVGQPQHF.

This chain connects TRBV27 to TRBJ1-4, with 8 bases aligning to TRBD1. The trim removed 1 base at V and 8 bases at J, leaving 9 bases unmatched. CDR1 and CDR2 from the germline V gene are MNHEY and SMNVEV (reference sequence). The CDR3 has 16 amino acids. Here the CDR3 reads CASSLWPNTGGEKLFF. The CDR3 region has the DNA TGTGCCAGCAGTTTATGGCCCAACACAGGGGGAGAAAAACTGTTTTTT.

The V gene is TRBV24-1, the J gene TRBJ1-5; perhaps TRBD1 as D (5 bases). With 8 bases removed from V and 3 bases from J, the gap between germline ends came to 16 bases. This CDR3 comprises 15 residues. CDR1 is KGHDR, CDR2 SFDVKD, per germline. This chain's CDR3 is CATTPGGSDNQPQHF. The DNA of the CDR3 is TGTGCCACCACCCCCGGGGGGAGTGACAATCAGCCCCAGCATTTT.

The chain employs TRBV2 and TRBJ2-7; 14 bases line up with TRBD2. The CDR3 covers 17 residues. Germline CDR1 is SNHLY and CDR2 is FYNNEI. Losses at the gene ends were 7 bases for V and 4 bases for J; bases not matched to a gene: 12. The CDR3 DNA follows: TGTGCCAGCACCGGAGGGGGACTAGCGGGAGAACTATACGAGCAGTACTTC. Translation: CASTGGGLAGELYEQYF.